One and the same sample provided the 12 T cell receptor beta chains below, sequenced in a study of T cells in Graves' hyperthyroidism and ophthalmopathy. Amplification yielded TCR beta CDR3 regions, with RNA transcripts as the source. Initially, a first-round RT-PCR of the TCR CDR3 employed the HTBI primer set. TCRdb reprocessed the multiplex PCR reads via MiXCR and lists one record per CDR3 protein. Among 450,000 to 600,000 distinct CDR3 sequences listed, 12% to 15% were seen once. The sample comprised blood. The receptors shown here come from a woman aged 40 to 49 with Graves' hyperthyroidism.

This clonotype was seen ten or more times. This chain links TRBV7-8 with TRBJ2-1; unclear D gene. Germline CDR1 and CDR2: SGHVS and FQNEAQ. This CDR3 has 13 residues. The V end lost 0 bases, the J end lost 6 bases, and 6 bases lay between the germline ends. The CDR3 sequence: CASSLAYSNEQFF. The CDR3 DNA reads TGTGCCAGCAGCTTAGCCTATAGCAATGAGCAGTTCTTC.

The chain employs TRBV7-9 and TRBJ1-2, with D perhaps matching TRBD1 (5 bases). Germline V lookup: CDR1 SEHNR, CDR2 FQNEAQ (reference sequence). The V end was cut by 3 bases, the J end by 8 bases, with 19 bases between. The CDR3 length is 15 residues. The CDR3 is CASSLSTVLAGGYTF. CDR3 DNA: TGTGCCAGCAGCTTGTCGACAGTTTTGGCCGGCGGCTACACCTTC.

The V call is TRBV11-3, the J call TRBJ1-4, with D unresolved. The V end lost 4 bases, the J end lost 10 bases, and 16 bases lay between the germline ends. Germline V gives CDR1 SGHNT, CDR2 YENEEA. The CDR3 spans 14 residues. The CDR3 sequence is CASSSIAASGKLFF. The CDR3 DNA sequence: TGTGCCAGCAGCTCCATAGCGGCCTCGGGAAAACTGTTTTTT. Full variable domain (missing parts from reference TRBV11-3 and TRBJ1-4): EAGVVQSPRYKIIEKKQPVAFWCNPISGHNTLYWYLQNLGQGPELLIRYENEEAVDDSQLPKDRFSAERLKGVDSTLKIQPAELGDSAVYLCASSSIAASGKLFFGSGTQLSVL.

This clonotype was seen ten or more times. The chain uses TRBV2 and TRBJ2-3; the D is unclear. In germline, CDR1 is SNHLY, CDR2 FYNNEI. Trimming stripped 2 bases from V and 3 bases from J, with 9 bases between. CDR3 length: 14 amino acids. The CDR3 region is CASSELVRTDTQYF. CDR3 nucleotides: TGTGCCAGCAGTGAACTCGTCCGGACAGATACGCAGTATTTT.

This clonotype was detected ten times or more. The chain couples TRBV20-1 to TRBJ1-1; D unresolved. The CDR3 extends over 14 amino acids. Trimming pared 0 bases from V and 0 bases from J, leaving 8 bases between. Per the germline V gene, CDR1 is DFQATT and CDR2 is SNEGSKA (reference sequence). This CDR3 reads CSAREVPLNTEAFF. The CDR3 nucleotides are TGCAGTGCTAGAGAAGTACCCCTGAACACTGAAGCTTTCTTT.

This clonotype has ten or more counts. The chain carries TRBV11-2 and TRBJ2-7; D may be TRBD1 (5 bases). There are 17 residues in the CDR3. V lost 5 bases to trimming and J lost 4 bases, with 24 bases between them. Germline assignment: CDR1 SGHAT and CDR2 FQNNGV. The CDR3 reads CASSTNTRVPRTYEQYF. CDR3 nucleotide sequence: TGTGCCAGCAGCACAAACACCCGGGTCCCAAGGACATACGAGCAGTACTTC.

The rearrangement links TRBV29-1 to TRBJ2-2, with a tentative D call TRBD2 (5 bases). CDR3 length: 14 amino acids. The germline CDR1 and CDR2 sequences are SQVTM and ANQGSEA. V was cut by 7 bases and J by 1 base, with 13 bases left in between. CDR3 coding DNA: TGCAGCGCCTCAAATAGCGTGAACACCGGGGAGCTGTTTTTT. The encoded protein is CSASNSVNTGELFF.

This clonotype has a count of ten or more. This chain connects TRBV7-6 to TRBJ2-1; 11 nucleotides match TRBD2. This CDR3 contains 18 residues. Germline values: CDR1 SGHVS, CDR2 FNYEAQ. Trimming at V came to 1 base and at J to 0 bases, leaving 5 bases not matched to a gene. The CDR3 loop reads CASSLGELAGVSYNEQFF. The CDR3 DNA is TGTGCCAGCAGCTTAGGGGAACTAGCGGGAGTCTCCTACAATGAGCAGTTCTTC.

About this clonotype: A clone one base away is much larger, so this may be a read error. The rearrangement links TRBV2 to TRBJ2-6, with D possibly TRBD1 on 6 matching bases. In germline, CDR1 is SNHLY, CDR2 FYNNEI. The CDR3 totals 16 residues. The CDR3 protein is CASSPLRGTGANVPTF. In nucleotides, the CDR3 is TGTGCCAGCAGCCCCTTAAGGGGGACCGGGGCCAACGTCCCGACTTTC. Filled out from reference TRBV2 and TRBJ2-6, the complete variable domain reads EPEVTQTPSHQVTQMGQEVILRCVPISNHLYFYWYRQILGQKVEFLVSFYNNEISEKSEIFDDQFSVERPDGSNFTLKIRSTKLEDSAMYFCASSPLRGTGANVPTFGAGSRLTVL.

This rearrangement joins TRBV6-1 to TRBJ2-7; 9 nucleotides agree with TRBD1. V shed 6 bases, J shed 6 bases, and the junction held 3 bases outside the gene matches. The CDR3 is 12 amino acids. The germline V gene has CDR1 MNHNS and CDR2 SASEGT. The CDR3 bases are TGTGCCAGCAGACCGGACAGGGGCGAGCAGTACTTC. Amino acid sequence: CASRPDRGEQYF.

This clonotype came up many times. This CDR3 reads CSARGPQGPQETQYF. The CDR3 nucleotides read TGCAGTGCTAGAGGACCACAGGGACCCCAAGAGACCCAGTACTTC. The V call is TRBV20-1, the J call TRBJ2-5; perhaps TRBD1 as D (6 bases). Per germline, CDR1 DFQATT and CDR2 SNEGSKA (reference sequence). Trimming left V 1 base short and J 1 base short, with 13 bases between. The CDR3 runs 15 residues.

There are a few counts of this clonotype. The V call is TRBV12-3 or TRBV12-4, the J call TRBJ1-1, with a weak D call TRBD1 (6 bases). The V and J ends lost 5 bases and 8 bases respectively, with 15 bases between them. CDR3 size: 13 residues. Here the CDR3 DNA reads TGTGCCAGCAGTATGGACAGCCTGTACGAAGCTTTCTTT. Amino acids: CASSMDSLYEAFF.